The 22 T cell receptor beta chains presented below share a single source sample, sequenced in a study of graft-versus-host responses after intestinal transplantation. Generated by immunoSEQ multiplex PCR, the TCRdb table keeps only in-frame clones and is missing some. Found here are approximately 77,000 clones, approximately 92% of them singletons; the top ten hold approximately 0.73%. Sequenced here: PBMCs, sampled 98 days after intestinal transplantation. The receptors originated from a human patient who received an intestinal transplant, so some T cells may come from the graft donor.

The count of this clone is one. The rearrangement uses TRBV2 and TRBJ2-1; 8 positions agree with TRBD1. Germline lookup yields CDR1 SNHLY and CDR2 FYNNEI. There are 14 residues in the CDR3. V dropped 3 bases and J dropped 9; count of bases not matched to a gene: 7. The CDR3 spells CASSDIRGPSEQFF. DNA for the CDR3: TGTGCCAGCAGTGATATCAGGGGGCCGAGTGAGCAGTTCTTC.

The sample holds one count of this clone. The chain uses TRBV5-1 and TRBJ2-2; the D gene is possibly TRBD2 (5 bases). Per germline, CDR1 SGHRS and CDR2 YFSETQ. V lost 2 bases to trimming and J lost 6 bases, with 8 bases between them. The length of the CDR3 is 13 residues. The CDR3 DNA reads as TGCGCCAGCAGCTTTGTAGCGCCCGGGGAGCTGTTTTTT. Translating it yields CASSFVAPGELFF.

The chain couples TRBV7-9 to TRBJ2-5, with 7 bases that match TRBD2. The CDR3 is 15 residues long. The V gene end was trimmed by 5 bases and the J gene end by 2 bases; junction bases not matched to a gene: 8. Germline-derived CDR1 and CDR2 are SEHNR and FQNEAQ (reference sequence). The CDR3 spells CASSHTREGQETQYF. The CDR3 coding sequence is TGTGCCAGCAGCCACACTAGGGAGGGGCAAGAGACCCAGTACTTC.

CDR3 DNA sequence: TGCAGCGTTGAAGATCCGGGGACTAGCCCTTCCTACAATGAGCAGTTCTTC. It specifies CSVEDPGTSPSYNEQFF. The gene calls are TRBV29-1 and TRBJ2-1; 9 bases line up with TRBD2. Trimming at V came to 0 bases and at J to 1 base, leaving 7 bases not matched to a gene. This CDR3 has 17 amino acids. Germline V gene data show CDR1 as SQVTM and CDR2 as ANQGSEA.

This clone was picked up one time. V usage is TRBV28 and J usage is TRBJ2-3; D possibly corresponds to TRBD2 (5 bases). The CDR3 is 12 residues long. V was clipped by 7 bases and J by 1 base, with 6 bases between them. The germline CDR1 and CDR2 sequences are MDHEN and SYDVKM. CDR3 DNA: TGTGCCAGCAAGGAGGGCACAGATACGCAGTATTTT. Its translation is CASKEGTDTQYF.

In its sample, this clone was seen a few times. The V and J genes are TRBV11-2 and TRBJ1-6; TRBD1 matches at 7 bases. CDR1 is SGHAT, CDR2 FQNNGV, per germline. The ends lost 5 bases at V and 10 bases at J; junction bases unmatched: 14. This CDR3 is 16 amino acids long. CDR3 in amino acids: CASSIRQGREVSPLHF. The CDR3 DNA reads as TGTGCCAGCAGCATTCGACAGGGAAGGGAGGTATCACCCCTCCACTTT. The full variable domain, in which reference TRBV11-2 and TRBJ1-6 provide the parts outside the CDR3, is EAGVAQSPRYKIIEKRQSVAFWCNPISGHATLYWYQQILGQGPKLLIQFQNNGVVDDSQLPKDRFSAERLKGVDSTLKIQPAKLEDSAVYLCASSIRQGREVSPLHFGNGTRLTVT.

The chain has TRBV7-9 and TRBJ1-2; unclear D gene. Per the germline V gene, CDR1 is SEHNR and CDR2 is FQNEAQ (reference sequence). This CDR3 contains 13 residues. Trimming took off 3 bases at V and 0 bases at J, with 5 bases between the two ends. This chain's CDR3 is CASSFTTNYGYTF. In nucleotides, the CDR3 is TGTGCCAGCAGCTTTACAACTAACTATGGCTACACCTTC.

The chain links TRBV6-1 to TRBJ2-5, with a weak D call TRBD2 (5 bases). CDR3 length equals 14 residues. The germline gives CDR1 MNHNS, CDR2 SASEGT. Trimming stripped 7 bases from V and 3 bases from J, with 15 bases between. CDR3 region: CASTITDGKETQYF. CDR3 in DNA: TGTGCCAGCACGATTACTGACGGGAAAGAGACCCAGTACTTC.

The CDR3 DNA reads TGTGCCAGCAGCTTAGGAGACTACTACACAGATACGCAGTATTTT. This sequence encodes CASSLGDYYTDTQYF. The J gene is TRBJ2-3, the V gene TRBV7-2; tentatively, D is TRBD2 (5 bases). The length of the CDR3 is 15 residues. CDR1 and CDR2 from the germline V gene are SGHTA and FQGNSA. V dropped 1 base and J dropped 2 bases, with 10 bases sitting between them.

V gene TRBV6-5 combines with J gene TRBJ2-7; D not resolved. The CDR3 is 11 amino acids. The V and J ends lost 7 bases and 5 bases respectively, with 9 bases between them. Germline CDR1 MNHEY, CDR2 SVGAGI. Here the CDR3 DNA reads TGTGCCAGCACCCGGGCCCACGAGCAGTACTTC. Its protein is CASTRAHEQYF.

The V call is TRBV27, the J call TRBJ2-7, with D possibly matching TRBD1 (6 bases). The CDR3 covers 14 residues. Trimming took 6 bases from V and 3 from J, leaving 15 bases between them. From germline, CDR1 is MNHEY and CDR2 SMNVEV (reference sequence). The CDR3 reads CASSLTDSFYEQYF. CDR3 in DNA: TGTGCCAGCAGCCTTACGGACAGCTTCTACGAGCAGTACTTC.

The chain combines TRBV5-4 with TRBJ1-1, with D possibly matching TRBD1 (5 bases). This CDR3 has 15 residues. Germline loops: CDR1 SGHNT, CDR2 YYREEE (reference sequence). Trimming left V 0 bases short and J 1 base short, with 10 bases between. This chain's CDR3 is CASSLVGRGNTEAFF. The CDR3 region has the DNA TGTGCCAGCAGCTTGGTAGGAAGGGGGAACACTGAAGCTTTCTTT.

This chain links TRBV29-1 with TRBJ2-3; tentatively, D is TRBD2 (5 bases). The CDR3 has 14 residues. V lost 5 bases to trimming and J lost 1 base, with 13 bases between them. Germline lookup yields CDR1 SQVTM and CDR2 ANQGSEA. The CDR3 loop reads CSVLGLSGTDTQYF. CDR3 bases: TGCAGCGTTCTTGGACTGTCAGGCACAGATACGCAGTATTTT.

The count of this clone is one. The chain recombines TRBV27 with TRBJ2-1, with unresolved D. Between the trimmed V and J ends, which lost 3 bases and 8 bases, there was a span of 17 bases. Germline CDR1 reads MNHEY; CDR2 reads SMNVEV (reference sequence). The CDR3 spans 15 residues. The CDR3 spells CASSFGLRAPHEQFF. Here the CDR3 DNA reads TGTGCCAGCAGTTTCGGGCTTAGAGCCCCCCATGAGCAGTTCTTC.

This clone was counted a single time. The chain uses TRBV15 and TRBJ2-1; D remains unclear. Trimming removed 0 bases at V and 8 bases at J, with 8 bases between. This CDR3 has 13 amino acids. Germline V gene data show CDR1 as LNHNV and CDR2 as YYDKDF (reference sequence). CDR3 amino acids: CATSRDSSYEQFF. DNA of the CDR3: TGTGCCACCAGCAGAGATTCGTCATATGAGCAGTTCTTC.

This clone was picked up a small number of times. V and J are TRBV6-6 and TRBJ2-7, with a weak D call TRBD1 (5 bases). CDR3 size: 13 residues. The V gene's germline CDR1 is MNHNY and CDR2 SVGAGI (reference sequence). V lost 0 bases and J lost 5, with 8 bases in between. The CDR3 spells CASSYSRQNEQYF. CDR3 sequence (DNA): TGTGCCAGCAGTTACTCCCGACAGAACGAGCAGTACTTC.

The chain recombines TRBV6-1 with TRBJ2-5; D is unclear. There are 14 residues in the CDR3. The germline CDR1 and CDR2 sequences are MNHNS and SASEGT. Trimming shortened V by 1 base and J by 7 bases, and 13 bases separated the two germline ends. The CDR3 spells CASSEGFTVGTQYF. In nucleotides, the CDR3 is TGTGCCAGCAGTGAAGGGTTCACAGTGGGGACCCAGTACTTC.

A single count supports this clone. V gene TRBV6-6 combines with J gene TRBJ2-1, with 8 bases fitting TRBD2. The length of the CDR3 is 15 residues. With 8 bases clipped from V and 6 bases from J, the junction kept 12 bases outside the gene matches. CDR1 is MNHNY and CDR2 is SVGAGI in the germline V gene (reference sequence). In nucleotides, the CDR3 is TGTGCCAGCGAATCTCGGGGGGGCTCTCGCAATGAGCAGTTCTTC. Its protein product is CASESRGGSRNEQFF.

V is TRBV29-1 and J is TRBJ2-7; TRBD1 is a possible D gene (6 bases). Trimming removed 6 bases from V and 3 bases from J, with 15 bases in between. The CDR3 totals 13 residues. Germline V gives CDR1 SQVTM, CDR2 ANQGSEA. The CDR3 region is CSVRSGQNYEQYF. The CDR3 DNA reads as TGCAGCGTACGTTCCGGACAGAACTACGAGCAGTACTTC.

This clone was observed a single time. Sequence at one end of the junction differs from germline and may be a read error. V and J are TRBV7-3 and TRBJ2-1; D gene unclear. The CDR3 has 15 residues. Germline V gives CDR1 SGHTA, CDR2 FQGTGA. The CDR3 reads CASSLTLIPYDEQFF. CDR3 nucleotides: TGTGCCAGCAGCTTAACGTTGATCCCCTACGATGAGCAGTTCTTC.

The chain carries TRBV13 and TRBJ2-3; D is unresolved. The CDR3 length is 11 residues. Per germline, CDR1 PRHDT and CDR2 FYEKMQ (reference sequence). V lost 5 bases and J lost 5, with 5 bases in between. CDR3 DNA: TGTGCCAGCAGCCAACGAGATACGCAGTATTTT. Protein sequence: CASSQRDTQYF.

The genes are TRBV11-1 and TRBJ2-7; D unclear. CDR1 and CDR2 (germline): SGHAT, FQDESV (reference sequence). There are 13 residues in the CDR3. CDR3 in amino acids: CATQDIDRYEQYF. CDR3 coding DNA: TGTGCTACCCAAGACATTGACCGGTACGAGCAGTACTTC.